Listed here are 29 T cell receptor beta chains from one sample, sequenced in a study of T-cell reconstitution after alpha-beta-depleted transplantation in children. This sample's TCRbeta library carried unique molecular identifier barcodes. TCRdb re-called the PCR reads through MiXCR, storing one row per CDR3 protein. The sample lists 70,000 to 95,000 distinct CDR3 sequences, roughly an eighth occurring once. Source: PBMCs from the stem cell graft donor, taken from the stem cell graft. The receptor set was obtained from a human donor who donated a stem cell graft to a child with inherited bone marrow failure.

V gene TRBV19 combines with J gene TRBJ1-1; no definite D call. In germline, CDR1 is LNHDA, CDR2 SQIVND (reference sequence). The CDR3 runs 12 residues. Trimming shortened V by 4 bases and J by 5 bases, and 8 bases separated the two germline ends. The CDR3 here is CASSTAGTEAFF. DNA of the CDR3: TGTGCCAGTAGTACCGCCGGGACTGAAGCTTTCTTT.

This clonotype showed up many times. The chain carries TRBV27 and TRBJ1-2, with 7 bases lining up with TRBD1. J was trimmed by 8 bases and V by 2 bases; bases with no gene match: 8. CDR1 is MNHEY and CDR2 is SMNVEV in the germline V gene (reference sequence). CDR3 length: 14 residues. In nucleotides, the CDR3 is TGTGCCAGCAGTTTAGACAGGGAAAGTAGCGGCTACACCTTC. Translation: CASSLDRESSGYTF.

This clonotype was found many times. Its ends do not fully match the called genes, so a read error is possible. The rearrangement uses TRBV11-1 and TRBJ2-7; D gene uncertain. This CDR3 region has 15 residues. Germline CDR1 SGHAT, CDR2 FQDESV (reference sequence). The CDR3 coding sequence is TGTTCCAGCAGCTTCAGACCTTCTAGCTCCTACGAGCAGTACTTC. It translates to CSSSFRPSSSYEQYF. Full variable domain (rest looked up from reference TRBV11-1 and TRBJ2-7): EAEVAQSPRYKITEKSQAVAFWCDPISGHATLYWYRQILGQGPELLVQFQDESVVDDSQLPKDRFSAERLKGVDSTLKIQPAELGDSAMYLCSSSFRPSSSYEQYFGPGTRLTVT.

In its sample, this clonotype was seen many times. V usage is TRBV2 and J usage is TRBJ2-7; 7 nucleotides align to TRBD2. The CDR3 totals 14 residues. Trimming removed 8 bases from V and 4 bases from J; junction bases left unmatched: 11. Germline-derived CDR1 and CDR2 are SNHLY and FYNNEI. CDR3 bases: TGTGCCAGCGTTGCGGGGAGGGGAAAATACGAGCAGTACTTC. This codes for CASVAGRGKYEQYF.

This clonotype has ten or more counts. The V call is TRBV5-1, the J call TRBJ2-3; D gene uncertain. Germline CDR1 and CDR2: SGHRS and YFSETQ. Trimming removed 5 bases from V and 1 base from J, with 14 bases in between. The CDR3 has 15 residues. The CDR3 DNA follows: TGCGCCAGCAGTCCTGTCGTCAGCGGCACAGATACGCAGTATTTT. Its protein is CASSPVVSGTDTQYF.

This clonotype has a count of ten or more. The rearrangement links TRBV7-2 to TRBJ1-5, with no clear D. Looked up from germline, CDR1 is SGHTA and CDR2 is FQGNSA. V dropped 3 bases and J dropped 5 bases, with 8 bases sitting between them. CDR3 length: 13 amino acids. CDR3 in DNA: TGTGCCAGCAGCTTTCAGCGGGATCAGCCCCAGCATTTT. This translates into CASSFQRDQPQHF.

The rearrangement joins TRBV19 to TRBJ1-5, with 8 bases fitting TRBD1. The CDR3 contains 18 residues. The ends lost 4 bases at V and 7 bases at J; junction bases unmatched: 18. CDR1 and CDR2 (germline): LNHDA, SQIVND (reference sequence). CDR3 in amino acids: CASSTKTGASALDQPQHF. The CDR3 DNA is TGTGCCAGTAGTACAAAGACAGGGGCCAGCGCATTAGACCAGCCCCAGCATTTT.

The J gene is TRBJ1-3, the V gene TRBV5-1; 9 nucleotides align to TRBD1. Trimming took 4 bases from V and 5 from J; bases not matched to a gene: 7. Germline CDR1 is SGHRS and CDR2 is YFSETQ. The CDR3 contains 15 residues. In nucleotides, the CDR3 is TGCGCCAGCAGCCCGTCCGGGACAGGGAGAAACACCATATATTTT. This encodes CASSPSGTGRNTIYF. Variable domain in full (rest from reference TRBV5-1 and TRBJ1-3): KAGVTQTPRYLIKTRGQQVTLSCSPISGHRSVSWYQQTPGQGLQFLFEYFSETQRNKGNFPGRFSGRQFSNSRSEMNVSTLELGDSALYLCASSPSGTGRNTIYFGEGSWLTVV.

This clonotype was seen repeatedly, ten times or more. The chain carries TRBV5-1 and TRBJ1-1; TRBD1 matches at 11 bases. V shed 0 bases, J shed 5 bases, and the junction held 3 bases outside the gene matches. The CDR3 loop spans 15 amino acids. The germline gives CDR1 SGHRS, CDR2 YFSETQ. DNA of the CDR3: TGCGCCAGCAGCTTGGCAGGACAGGGGGCGACTGAAGCTTTCTTT. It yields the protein CASSLAGQGATEAFF.

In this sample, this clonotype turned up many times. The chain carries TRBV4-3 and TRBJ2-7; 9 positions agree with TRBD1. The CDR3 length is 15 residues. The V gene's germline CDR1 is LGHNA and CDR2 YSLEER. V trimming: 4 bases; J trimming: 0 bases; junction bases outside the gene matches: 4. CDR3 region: CASSLLTGGSYEQYF. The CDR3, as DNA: TGCGCCAGCAGCCTACTGACAGGGGGCTCCTACGAGCAGTACTTC.

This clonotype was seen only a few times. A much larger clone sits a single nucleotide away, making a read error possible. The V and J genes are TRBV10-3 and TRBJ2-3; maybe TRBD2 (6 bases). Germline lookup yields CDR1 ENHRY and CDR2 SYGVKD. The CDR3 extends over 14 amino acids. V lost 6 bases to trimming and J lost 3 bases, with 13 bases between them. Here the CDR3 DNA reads TGTGCCATCAGCGGGGTAGCGGTGACAGATACGCAGTATTTT. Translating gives CAISGVAVTDTQYF.

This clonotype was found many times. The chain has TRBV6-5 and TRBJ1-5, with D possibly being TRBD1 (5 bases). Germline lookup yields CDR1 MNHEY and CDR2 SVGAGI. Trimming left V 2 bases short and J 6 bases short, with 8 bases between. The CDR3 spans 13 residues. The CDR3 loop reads CASSYRGGQPQHF. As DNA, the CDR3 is TGTGCCAGCAGTTACCGCGGGGGTCAGCCCCAGCATTTT.

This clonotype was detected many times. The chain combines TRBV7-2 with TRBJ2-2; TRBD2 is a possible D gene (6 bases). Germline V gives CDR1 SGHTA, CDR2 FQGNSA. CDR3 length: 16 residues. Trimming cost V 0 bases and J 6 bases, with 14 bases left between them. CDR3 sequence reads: CASSLAPGAFAGELFF. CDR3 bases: TGTGCCAGCAGCTTAGCACCGGGAGCTTTCGCCGGGGAGCTGTTTTTT.

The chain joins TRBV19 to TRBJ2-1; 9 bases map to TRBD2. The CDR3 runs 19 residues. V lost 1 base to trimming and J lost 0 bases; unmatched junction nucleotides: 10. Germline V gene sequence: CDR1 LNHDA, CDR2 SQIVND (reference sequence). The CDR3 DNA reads TGTGCCAGTAGTATAGTCGGAGCGGGGGGTTTTGGCTCCTACAATGAGCAGTTCTTC. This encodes CASSIVGAGGFGSYNEQFF.

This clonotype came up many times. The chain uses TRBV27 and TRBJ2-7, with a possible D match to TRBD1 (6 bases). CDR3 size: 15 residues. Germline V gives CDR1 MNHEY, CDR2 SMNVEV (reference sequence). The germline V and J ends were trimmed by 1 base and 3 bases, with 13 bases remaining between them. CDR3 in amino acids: CASSLYSTGSYEQYF. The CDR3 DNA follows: TGTGCCAGCAGTTTATACTCTACAGGGAGCTACGAGCAGTACTTC.

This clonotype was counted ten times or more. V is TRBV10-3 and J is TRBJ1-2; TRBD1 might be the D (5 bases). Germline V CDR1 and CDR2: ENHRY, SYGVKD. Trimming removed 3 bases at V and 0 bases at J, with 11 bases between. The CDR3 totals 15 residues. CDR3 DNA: TGTGCCATCAGTGACAGACAGTGGACTAACTATGGCTACACCTTC. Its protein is CAISDRQWTNYGYTF.

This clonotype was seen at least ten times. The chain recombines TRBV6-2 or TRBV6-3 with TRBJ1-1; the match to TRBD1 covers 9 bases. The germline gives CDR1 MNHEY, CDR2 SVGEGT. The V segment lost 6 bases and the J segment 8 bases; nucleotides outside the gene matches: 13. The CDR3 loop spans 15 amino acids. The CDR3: CASSPVPGQGREAFF. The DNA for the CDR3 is TGTGCCAGCAGCCCTGTCCCGGGACAGGGACGAGAAGCTTTCTTT.

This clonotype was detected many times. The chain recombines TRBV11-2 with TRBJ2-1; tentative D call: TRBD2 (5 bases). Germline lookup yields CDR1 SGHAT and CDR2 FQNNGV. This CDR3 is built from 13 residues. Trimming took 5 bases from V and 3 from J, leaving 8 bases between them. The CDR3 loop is CASSPGYYNEQFF. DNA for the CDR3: TGTGCCAGCAGCCCGGGGTACTACAATGAGCAGTTCTTC.

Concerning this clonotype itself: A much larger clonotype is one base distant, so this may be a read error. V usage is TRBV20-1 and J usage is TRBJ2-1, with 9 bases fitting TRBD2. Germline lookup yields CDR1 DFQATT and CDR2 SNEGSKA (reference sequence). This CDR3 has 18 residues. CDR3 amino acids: CCASAGGDPQRPYNEQFF. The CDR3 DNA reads TGCTGTGCTTCGGCGGGGGGGGACCCCCAACGTCCCTACAATGAGCAGTTCTTC.

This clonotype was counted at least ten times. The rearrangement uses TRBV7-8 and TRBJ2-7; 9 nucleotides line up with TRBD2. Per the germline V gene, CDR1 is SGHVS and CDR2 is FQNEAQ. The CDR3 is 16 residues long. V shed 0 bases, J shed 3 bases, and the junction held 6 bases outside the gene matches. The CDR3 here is CASSLARLAGHYEQYF. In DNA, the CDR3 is TGTGCCAGCAGCTTAGCGAGGCTAGCGGGACACTACGAGCAGTACTTC.

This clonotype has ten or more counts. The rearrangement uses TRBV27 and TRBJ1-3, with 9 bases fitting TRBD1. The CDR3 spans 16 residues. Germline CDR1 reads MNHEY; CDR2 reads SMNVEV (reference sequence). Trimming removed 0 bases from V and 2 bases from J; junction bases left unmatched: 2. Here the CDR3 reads CASSLSRTGAGNTIYF. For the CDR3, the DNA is TGTGCCAGCAGTTTATCGAGGACAGGGGCTGGAAACACCATATATTTT.

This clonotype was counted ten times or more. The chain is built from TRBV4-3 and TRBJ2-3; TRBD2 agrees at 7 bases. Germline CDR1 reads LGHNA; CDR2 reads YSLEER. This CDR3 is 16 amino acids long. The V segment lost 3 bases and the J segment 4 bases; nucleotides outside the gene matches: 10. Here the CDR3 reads CASSQGGGPQPDTQYF. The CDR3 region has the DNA TGCGCCAGCAGCCAGGGGGGAGGGCCTCAGCCAGATACGCAGTATTTT.

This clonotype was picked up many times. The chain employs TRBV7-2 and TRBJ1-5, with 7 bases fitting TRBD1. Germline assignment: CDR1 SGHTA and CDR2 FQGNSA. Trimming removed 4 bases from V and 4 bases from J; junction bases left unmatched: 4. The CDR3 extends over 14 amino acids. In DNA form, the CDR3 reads TGTGCCAGCAGCTCGGGACAGCCAAATCAGCCCCAGCATTTT. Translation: CASSSGQPNQPQHF.

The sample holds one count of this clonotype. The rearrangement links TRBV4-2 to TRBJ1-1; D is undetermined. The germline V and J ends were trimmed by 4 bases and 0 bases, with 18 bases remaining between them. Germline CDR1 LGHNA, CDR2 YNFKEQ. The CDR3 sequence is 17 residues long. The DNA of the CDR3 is TGTGCCAGCAGCCCTGGACTCCCCTGCGGGGTGAACACTGAAGCTTTCTTT. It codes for CASSPGLPCGVNTEAFF.

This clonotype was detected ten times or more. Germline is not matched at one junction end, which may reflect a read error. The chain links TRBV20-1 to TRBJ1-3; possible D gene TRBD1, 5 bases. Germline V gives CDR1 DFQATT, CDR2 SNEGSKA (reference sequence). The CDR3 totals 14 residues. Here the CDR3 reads CSARDLGAGDTIYF. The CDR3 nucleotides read TGCAGTGCTAGAGATCTAGGGGCTGGAGACACCATATATTTT.

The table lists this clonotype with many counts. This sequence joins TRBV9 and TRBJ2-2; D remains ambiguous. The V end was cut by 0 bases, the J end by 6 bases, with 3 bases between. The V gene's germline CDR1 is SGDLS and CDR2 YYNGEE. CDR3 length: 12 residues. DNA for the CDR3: TGTGCCAGCAGCGTAGCGGCCGGGGAGCTGTTTTTT. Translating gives CASSVAAGELFF.

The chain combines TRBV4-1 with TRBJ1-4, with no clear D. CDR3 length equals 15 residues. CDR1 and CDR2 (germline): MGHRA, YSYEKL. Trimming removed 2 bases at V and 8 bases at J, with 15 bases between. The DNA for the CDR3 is TGCGCCAGCAGCCAACCCCGTCGGAAGGGCGAAAAACTGTTTTTT. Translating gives CASSQPRRKGEKLFF.

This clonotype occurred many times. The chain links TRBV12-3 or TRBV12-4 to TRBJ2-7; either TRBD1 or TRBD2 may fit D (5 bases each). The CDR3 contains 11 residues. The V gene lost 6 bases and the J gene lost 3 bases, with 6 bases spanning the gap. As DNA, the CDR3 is TGTGCCAGCAGGGGGGACTACGAGCAGTACTTC. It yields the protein CASRGDYEQYF.

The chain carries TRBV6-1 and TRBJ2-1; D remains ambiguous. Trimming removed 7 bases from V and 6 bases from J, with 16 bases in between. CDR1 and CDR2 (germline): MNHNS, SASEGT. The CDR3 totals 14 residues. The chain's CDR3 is CASTTPGSPNEQFF. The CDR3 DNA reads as TGTGCCAGCACCACCCCCGGGTCACCCAATGAGCAGTTCTTC.